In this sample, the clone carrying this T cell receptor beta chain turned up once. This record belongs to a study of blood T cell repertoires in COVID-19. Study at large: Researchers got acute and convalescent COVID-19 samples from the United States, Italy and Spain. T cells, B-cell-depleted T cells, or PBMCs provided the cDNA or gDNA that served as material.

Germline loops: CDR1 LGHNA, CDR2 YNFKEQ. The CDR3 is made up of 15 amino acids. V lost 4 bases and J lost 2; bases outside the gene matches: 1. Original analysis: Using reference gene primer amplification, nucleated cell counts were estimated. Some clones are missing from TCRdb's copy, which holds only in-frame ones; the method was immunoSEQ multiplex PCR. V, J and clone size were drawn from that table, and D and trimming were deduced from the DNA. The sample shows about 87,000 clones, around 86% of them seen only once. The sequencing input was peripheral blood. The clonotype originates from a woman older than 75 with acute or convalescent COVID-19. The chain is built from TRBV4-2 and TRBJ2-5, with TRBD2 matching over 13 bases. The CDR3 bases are TGTGCCAGCAGCCGGACTAGCGGGGGACAAGAGACCCAGTACTTC. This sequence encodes CASSRTSGGQETQYF.